Ten or more counts support the clone carrying this T cell receptor beta chain. The record originates from a study of read filtering for tumor transcriptome and immune sequencing. This library used about 360 ng RNA and molecular barcoded adaptors spanning alpha/delta and beta/gamma chains. TCRdb called the reads again in MiXCR, with one record for every CDR3 protein. Of 40,000 or so distinct CDR3 sequences listed, roughly an eighth are singletons. Per germline, CDR1 MDHEN and CDR2 SYDVKM. V was shortened by 7 bases and J by 4 bases, with 15 bases between the two germline ends. CDR3 size: 14 residues. This rearrangement joins TRBV28 to TRBJ2-3; possible D gene TRBD2, 5 bases. This TCR came from a donor aged 40 or over with multiple myeloma. Sequencing input: a population of CD138-negative cells sorted from bone marrow. CDR3 amino acids: CASIRSGGADTQYF. CDR3 in DNA: TGTGCCAGCATCCGAAGCGGAGGCGCAGATACGCAGTATTTT.